These T cell receptor beta chains were read from a single sample in a study of OX40 agonist ivuxolimab in advanced cancers. Measured with immunoSEQ multiplex PCR; TCRdb has only the in-frame clones, and not every one. The profile shows 65,000 to 95,000 clones, 75% to 95% of them singletons. The source was CD4+ or CD8+ T cells sorted from blood, collected in a trial of the OX40 agonist ivuxolimab. These receptors were collected from an adult with an advanced solid tumor such as melanoma, head and neck, liver or kidney cancer. Both conserved end residues are part of each CDR3. The D gene is left open where the match is weak. Expanded clones get a size class; other rows say once, few or many, or leave the size out.

abundance: NA
v_gene: TRBV23-1
d_gene: NA
j_gene: TRBJ1-1
CDR3nt: TGCGCCAGCGACCCTATGACCCCCTTCCCCGTCATGAACACTGAAGCTTTCTTT
CDR3aa: CASDPMTPFPVMNTEAFF

abundance: NA
v_gene: TRBV6-5
d_gene: NA
j_gene: TRBJ1-2
CDR3nt: TGTGCCAGCAGCCTCCGGGGGCAAGGCGGCTACACCTTC
CDR3aa: CASSLRGQGGYTF

abundance: NA
v_gene: TRBV12-5
d_gene: NA
j_gene: TRBJ2-1
CDR3nt: TGTGCTAGTGGTTTGGGTCTAAGGGTAGGGGATGAGCAGTTCTTC
CDR3aa: CASGLGLRVGDEQFF

abundance: few
v_gene: TRBV6-5
d_gene: NA
j_gene: TRBJ1-4
CDR3nt: TGTGCCAGCAGTCGCCTCCGGGACAAGCTGTTTTTT
CDR3aa: CASSRLRDKLFF

abundance: NA
v_gene: TRBV30
d_gene: NA
j_gene: TRBJ1-2
CDR3nt: TGTGCCTGGAGTCTAGTGGGGCAGGGGAGCTTGGGGTATGGCTACACCTTC
CDR3aa: CAWSLVGQGSLGYGYTF

abundance: NA
v_gene: TRBV5-1
d_gene: TRBD2
j_gene: TRBJ2-7
CDR3nt: TGCGCCAGCAGCTTGGTGGGACTAGCGGGTTACGAGCAGTACTTC
CDR3aa: CASSLVGLAGYEQYF

abundance: NA
v_gene: TRBV5-6
d_gene: NA
j_gene: TRBJ2-1
CDR3nt: TGTGCCAGCAGCTTGGTTCCATCCAATGAGCAGTTCTTC
CDR3aa: CASSLVPSNEQFF

abundance: NA
v_gene: TRBV7-6
d_gene: NA
j_gene: TRBJ1-1
CDR3nt: TGTGCCAGCAGCTCCCTGGTCGGGGGCCTGGCATTAAACACTGAAGCTTTCTTT
CDR3aa: CASSSLVGGLALNTEAFF

abundance: NA
v_gene: TRBV20-1
d_gene: NA
j_gene: TRBJ2-7
CDR3nt: TGCAGTGCCGAATCAGAGTACGAGCAGTACTTC
CDR3aa: CSAESEYEQYF

abundance: NA
v_gene: TRBV28
d_gene: NA
j_gene: TRBJ2-1
CDR3nt: TGTGCCAGCAGTTCACTCGGGACTCCCTCCTACAATGAGCAGTTCTTC
CDR3aa: CASSSLGTPSYNEQFF

abundance: once
v_gene: TRBV19
d_gene: NA
j_gene: TRBJ2-2
CDR3nt: TGTGCCAGTAGTAGCCGGGCGTGGGACACCGGGGAGCTGTTTTTT
CDR3aa: CASSSRAWDTGELFF

abundance: NA
v_gene: TRBV10-3
d_gene: NA
j_gene: TRBJ1-4
CDR3nt: TGTGCCACCGGAGCCAACGCTAATGAAAAACTGTTTTTT
CDR3aa: CATGANANEKLFF

abundance: NA
v_gene: TRBV5-1
d_gene: NA
j_gene: TRBJ2-5
CDR3nt: TGCGCCAGCAGCTTGAGGAGGGAGACCCAGTACTTC
CDR3aa: CASSLRRETQYF

abundance: NA
v_gene: TRBV30
d_gene: NA
j_gene: TRBJ2-7
CDR3nt: TGTGCCTTGGGGCCAAACTCCTACGAGCAGTACTTC
CDR3aa: CALGPNSYEQYF

abundance: NA
v_gene: TRBV19
d_gene: TRBD1
j_gene: TRBJ1-2
CDR3nt: TGTGCCAGTAGACCGGGACAGGGAAACTATGGCTACACCTTC
CDR3aa: CASRPGQGNYGYTF

abundance: NA
v_gene: TRBV28
d_gene: NA
j_gene: TRBJ2-7
CDR3nt: TGTGCCAGCAGCCGAGGAGGGGAGCAGTACTTC
CDR3aa: CASSRGGEQYF

abundance: NA
v_gene: TRBV9
d_gene: TRBD1
j_gene: TRBJ2-5
CDR3nt: TGTGCCAGCAGCCCCCGGACAGGGGACGTCGCGACCCAGTACTTC
CDR3aa: CASSPRTGDVATQYF

abundance: NA
v_gene: TRBV19
d_gene: TRBD2
j_gene: TRBJ2-7
CDR3nt: TGTGCCAGTTGGACTAGCGGGAGTAACGAGCAGTACTTC
CDR3aa: CASWTSGSNEQYF

abundance: NA
v_gene: TRBV6-4
d_gene: NA
j_gene: TRBJ2-5
CDR3nt: TGTGCCAGCAGTGAAGCCTCCGGGGGGACCCAGTACTTC
CDR3aa: CASSEASGGTQYF

abundance: few
v_gene: TRBV28
d_gene: NA
j_gene: TRBJ1-2
CDR3nt: TGTGCCTGCTCCGGGGGGGGCTACACCTTC
CDR3aa: CACSGGGYTF

abundance: NA
v_gene: TRBV9
d_gene: NA
j_gene: TRBJ2-1
CDR3nt: TGTGCCAGCCCCGTCGGGTCGACGGATCTGATATACAATGAGCAGTTCTTC
CDR3aa: CASPVGSTDLIYNEQFF

abundance: NA
v_gene: TRBV6-6
d_gene: TRBD1
j_gene: TRBJ1-1
CDR3nt: TGTGCCAGCAGTTACACGACAGGGGGCACTGAAGCTTTCTTT
CDR3aa: CASSYTTGGTEAFF

abundance: NA
v_gene: TRBV21-1
d_gene: NA
j_gene: TRBJ1-5
CDR3nt: TGTGCCAGCAGCCCTATTGACAATCAGCCCCAGCATTTT
CDR3aa: CASSPIDNQPQHF

abundance: NA
v_gene: TRBV5-1
d_gene: NA
j_gene: TRBJ2-3
CDR3nt: TGCGCCAGCTCGGGGCGGGGCGGCACAGATACGCAGTATTTT
CDR3aa: CASSGRGGTDTQYF

abundance: NA
v_gene: TRBV20-1
d_gene: NA
j_gene: TRBJ2-5
CDR3nt: TGCAGTCTAGCGCGAGAGACCCAGTACTTC
CDR3aa: CSLARETQYF

abundance: once
v_gene: TRBV5-1
d_gene: NA
j_gene: TRBJ1-2
CDR3nt: TGCGCCAGCAGCTTGACAGAAGAATATGGCTACACCTTC
CDR3aa: CASSLTEEYGYTF

abundance: NA
v_gene: TRBV7-7
d_gene: TRBD2
j_gene: TRBJ2-5
CDR3nt: TGTGCTAGCAGCTTTTCTAGCGGGAGTCAAGAGACCCAGTACTTC
CDR3aa: CASSFSSGSQETQYF

abundance: NA
v_gene: TRBV28
d_gene: NA
j_gene: TRBJ2-1
CDR3nt: TGTGCCATTACGTCCACCGCCTACAATGAGCAGTTCTTC
CDR3aa: CAITSTAYNEQFF

abundance: NA
v_gene: TRBV28
d_gene: NA
j_gene: TRBJ2-1
CDR3nt: TGTGCCAGCAGCCCCCTTGGGAATGAGCAGTTCTTC
CDR3aa: CASSPLGNEQFF

abundance: NA
v_gene: TRBV5-4
d_gene: TRBD2
j_gene: TRBJ2-1
CDR3nt: TGTGCCAGCAGCCCGACTAGCGGGATATACAATGAGCAGTTCTTC
CDR3aa: CASSPTSGIYNEQFF

abundance: NA
v_gene: TRBV19
d_gene: TRBD2
j_gene: TRBJ2-5
CDR3nt: TGTGCCAGTAGTGTTTTAGCGGGAGCCTCCGTGGAGACCCAGTACTTC
CDR3aa: CASSVLAGASVETQYF

abundance: NA
v_gene: TRBV11-3
d_gene: NA
j_gene: TRBJ2-1
CDR3nt: TGTGCCAGCAGCTTAGAGGGCGGGACCCACAATGAGCAGTTCTTC
CDR3aa: CASSLEGGTHNEQFF

abundance: NA
v_gene: TRBV4-1
d_gene: TRBD1
j_gene: TRBJ1-1
CDR3nt: TGCGCCAGCAGCCAACCCGGGGGGACAGACAAGGAGGCTTTCTTT
CDR3aa: CASSQPGGTDKEAFF

abundance: once
v_gene: TRBV29-1
d_gene: NA
j_gene: TRBJ2-1
CDR3nt: TGCAGCGTTGAAGGAGGACCAATCGGCAATGAGCAGTTCTTC
CDR3aa: CSVEGGPIGNEQFF

abundance: NA
v_gene: TRBV10-1
d_gene: NA
j_gene: TRBJ2-1
CDR3nt: TGCGCCAGCAGTGATAGGACCAGAATTGGCTACAATGAGCAGTTCTTC
CDR3aa: CASSDRTRIGYNEQFF

abundance: NA
v_gene: TRBV7-2
d_gene: NA
j_gene: TRBJ2-6
CDR3nt: TGTGCCAGCAGCTTACCCTTTACTGGGGCCAACGTCCTGACTTTC
CDR3aa: CASSLPFTGANVLTF

abundance: NA
v_gene: TRBV2
d_gene: TRBD2
j_gene: TRBJ2-1
CDR3nt: TGTGCCAGCAGTGTGCCCGGGACTTTAGCGGGAGTCCACAATGAGCAGTTCTTC
CDR3aa: CASSVPGTLAGVHNEQFF

abundance: NA
v_gene: TRBV5-4
d_gene: NA
j_gene: TRBJ2-5
CDR3nt: TGTGCCAGCAGCTTGGTCTCCGGACAAGGACGACAAGAGACCCAGTACTTC
CDR3aa: CASSLVSGQGRQETQYF

abundance: once
v_gene: TRBV5-8
d_gene: TRBD1
j_gene: TRBJ1-4
CDR3nt: TGTGCCAGCAGCTTGGGGACAGGCGTAACTAATGAAAAACTGTTTTTT
CDR3aa: CASSLGTGVTNEKLFF